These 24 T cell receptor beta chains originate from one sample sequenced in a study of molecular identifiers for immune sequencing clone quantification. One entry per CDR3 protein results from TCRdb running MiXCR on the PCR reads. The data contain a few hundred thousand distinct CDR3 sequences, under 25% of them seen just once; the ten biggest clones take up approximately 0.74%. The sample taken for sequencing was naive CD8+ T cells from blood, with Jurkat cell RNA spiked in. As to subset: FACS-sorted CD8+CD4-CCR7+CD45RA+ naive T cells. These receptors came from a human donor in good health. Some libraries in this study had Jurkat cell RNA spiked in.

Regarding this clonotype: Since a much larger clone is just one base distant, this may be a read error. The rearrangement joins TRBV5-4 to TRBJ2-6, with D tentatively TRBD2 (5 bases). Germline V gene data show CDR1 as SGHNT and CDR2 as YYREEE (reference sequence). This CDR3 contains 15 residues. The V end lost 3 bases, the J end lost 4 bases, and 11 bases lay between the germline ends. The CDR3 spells CASSYRGAGANVLTF. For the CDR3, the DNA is TGTGCCAGCAGCTATCGGGGTGCCGGGGCCAACGTCCTGACTTTC.

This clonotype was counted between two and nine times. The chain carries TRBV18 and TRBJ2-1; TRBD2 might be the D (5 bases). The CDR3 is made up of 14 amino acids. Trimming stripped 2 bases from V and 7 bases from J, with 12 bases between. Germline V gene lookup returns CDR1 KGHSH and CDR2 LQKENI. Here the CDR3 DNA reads TGTGCCAGCTCACCAATGTCGTCGGGGAATGAGCAGTTCTTC. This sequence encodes CASSPMSSGNEQFF.

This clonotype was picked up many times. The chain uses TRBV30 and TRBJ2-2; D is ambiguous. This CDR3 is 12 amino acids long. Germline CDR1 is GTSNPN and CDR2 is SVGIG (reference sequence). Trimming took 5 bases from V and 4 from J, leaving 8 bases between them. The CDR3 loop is CAWSYGTGELFF. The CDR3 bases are TGTGCCTGGTCTTACGGCACCGGGGAGCTGTTTTTT.

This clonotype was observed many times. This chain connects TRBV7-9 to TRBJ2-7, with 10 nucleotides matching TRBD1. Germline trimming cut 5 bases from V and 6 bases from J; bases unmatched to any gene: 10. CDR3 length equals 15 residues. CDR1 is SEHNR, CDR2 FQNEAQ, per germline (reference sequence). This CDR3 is CASSRPGTGVFEQYF. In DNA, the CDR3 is TGTGCCAGCAGCAGACCCGGGACAGGGGTTTTCGAGCAGTACTTC.

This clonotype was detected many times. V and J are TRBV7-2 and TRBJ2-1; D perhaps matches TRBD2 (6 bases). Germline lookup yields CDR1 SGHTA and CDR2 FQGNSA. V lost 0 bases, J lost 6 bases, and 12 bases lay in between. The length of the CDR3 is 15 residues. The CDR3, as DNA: TGTGCCAGCAGCTTAGCCGCGGGGTCTGGCAATGAGCAGTTCTTC. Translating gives CASSLAAGSGNEQFF. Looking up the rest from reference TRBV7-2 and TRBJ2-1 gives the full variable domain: GAGVSQSPSNKVTEKGKDVELRCDPISGHTALYWYRQSLGQGLEFLIYFQGNSAPDKSGLPSDRFSAERTGGSVSTLTIQRTQQEDSAVYLCASSLAAGSGNEQFFGPGTRLTVL.

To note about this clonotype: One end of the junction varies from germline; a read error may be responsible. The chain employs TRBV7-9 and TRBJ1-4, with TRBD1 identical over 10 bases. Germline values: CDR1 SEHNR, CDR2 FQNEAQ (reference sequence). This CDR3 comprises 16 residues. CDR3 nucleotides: TGTGCCAGCAGCCCCCGGGACAGGGGCCGTAATGGAAAACTGTTTTTT. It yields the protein CASSPRDRGRNGKLFF.

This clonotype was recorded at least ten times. The CDR3 protein is CASSLVGSLNTEAFF. The CDR3 DNA follows: TGTGCCAGCAGCTTAGTTGGCAGCCTCAACACTGAAGCTTTCTTT. The V and J genes are TRBV7-9 and TRBJ1-1; D uncertain. The CDR3 runs 15 residues. Trimming cost V 1 base and J 2 bases, with 11 bases left between them. From germline, CDR1 is SEHNR and CDR2 FQNEAQ (reference sequence).

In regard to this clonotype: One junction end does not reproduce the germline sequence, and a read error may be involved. CDR3 bases: TGCGCCAGCAGAGGGTATACCGGGGAGCTGATTTTT. Its translation: CASRGYTGELIF. The V gene is TRBV10-1, the J gene TRBJ2-2; maybe TRBD2 (5 bases). Germline V gives CDR1 WNHNN, CDR2 SYGVQD (reference sequence). CDR3 length: 12 amino acids.

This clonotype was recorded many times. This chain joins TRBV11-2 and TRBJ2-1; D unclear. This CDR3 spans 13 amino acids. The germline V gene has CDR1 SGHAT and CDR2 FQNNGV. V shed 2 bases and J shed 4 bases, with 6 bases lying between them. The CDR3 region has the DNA TGTGCCAGCAGCTTAAACCAATACAATGAGCAGTTCTTC. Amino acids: CASSLNQYNEQFF.

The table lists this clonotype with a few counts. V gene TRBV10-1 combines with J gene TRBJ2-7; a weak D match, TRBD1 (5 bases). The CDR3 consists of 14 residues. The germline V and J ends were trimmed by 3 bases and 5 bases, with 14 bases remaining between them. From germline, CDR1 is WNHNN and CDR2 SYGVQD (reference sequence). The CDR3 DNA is TGCGCCAGCAGTGACTCATGGACACCCCACGAGCAGTACTTC. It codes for CASSDSWTPHEQYF.

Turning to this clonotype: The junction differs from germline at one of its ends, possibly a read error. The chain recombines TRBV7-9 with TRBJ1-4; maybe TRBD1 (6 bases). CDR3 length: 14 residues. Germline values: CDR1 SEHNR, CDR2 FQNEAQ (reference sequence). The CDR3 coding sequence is TGTGCCAGCACCGTGGGGGCAACTAATGAAAAACTGCTTTTT. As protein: CASTVGATNEKLLF.

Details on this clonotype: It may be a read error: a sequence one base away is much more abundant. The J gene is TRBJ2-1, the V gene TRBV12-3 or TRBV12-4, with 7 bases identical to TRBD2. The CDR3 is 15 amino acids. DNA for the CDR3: TGTGCCAGCAGCTCCTCTAGCGGACGCTACAATGAGCGGTTCTTC. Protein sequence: CASSSSSGRYNERFF.

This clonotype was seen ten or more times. Written as DNA, the CDR3 is TGTGCCAGCAGTACGGGCGGGGGGGCCTTGTCTGAGCAGTTCTTC. This encodes CASSTGGGALSEQFF. V is TRBV2 and J is TRBJ2-1, with TRBD2 identical over 9 bases. The CDR3 consists of 15 residues. Trimming cost V 5 bases and J 9 bases; bases outside gene matches: 11. Germline V gene lookup returns CDR1 SNHLY and CDR2 FYNNEI.

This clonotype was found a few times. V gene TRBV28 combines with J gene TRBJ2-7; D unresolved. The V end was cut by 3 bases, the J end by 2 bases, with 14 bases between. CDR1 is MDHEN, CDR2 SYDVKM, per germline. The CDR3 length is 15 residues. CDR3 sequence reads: CASSFGPLLTYEQYF. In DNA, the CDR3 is TGTGCCAGCAGTTTCGGGCCTTTGCTAACCTACGAGCAGTACTTC.

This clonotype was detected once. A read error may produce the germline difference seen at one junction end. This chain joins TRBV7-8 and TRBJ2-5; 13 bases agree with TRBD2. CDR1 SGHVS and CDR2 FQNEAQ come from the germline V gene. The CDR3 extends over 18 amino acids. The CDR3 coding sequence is TGTGCCAGCACCCCGAGCGGTAGCGGACTAGCGGGGGAGGAGACCCTGTACTTC. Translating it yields CASTPSGSGLAGEETLYF. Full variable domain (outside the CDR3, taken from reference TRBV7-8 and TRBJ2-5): GAGVSQSPRYKVAKRGQDVALRCDPISGHVSLFWYQQALGQGPEFLTYFQNEAQLDKSGLPSDRFFAERPEGSVSTLKIQRTQQEDSAVYLCASTPSGSGLAGEETLYFGPGTRLLVL.

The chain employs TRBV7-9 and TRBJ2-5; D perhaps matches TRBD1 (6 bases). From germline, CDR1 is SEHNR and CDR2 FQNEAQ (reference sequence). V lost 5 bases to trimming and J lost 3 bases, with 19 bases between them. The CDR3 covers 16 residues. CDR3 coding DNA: TGTGCCAGCAGCGACAGGAGGTCACCCCCCGAAGAGACCCAGTACTTC. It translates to CASSDRRSPPEETQYF.

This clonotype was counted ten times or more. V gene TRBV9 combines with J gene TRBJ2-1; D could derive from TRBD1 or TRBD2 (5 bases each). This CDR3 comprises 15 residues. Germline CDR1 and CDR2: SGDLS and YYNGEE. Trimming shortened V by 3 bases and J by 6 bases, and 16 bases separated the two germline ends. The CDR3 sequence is CASSAVDWQGNEQFF. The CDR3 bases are TGTGCCAGCAGCGCCGTGGACTGGCAGGGCAATGAGCAGTTCTTC. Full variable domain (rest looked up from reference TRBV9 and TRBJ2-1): DSGVTQTPKHLITATGQRVTLRCSPRSGDLSVYWYQQSLDQGLQFLIQYYNGEERAKGNILERFSAQQFPDLHSELNLSSLELGDSALYFCASSAVDWQGNEQFFGPGTRLTVL.

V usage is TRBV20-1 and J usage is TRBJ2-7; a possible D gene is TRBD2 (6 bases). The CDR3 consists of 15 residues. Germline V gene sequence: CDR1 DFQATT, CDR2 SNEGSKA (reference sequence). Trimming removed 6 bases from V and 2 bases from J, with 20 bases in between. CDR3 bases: TGCAGTGCGGGGGACTCTCAGGAAGCGACCTACGAGCAGTACTTC. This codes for CSAGDSQEATYEQYF.

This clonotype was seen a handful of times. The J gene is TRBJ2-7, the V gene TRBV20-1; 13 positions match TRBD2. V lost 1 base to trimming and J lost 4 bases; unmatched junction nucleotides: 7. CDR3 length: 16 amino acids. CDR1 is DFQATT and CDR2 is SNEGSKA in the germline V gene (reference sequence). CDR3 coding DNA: TGCAGTGCTAGAGGGACTAGCGGGAGTCTGGAGTACGAGCAGTACTTC. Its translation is CSARGTSGSLEYEQYF.

CDR3 amino acids: CASNLGGPLGSNQPQHF. The CDR3 region has the DNA TGTGCCAGCAACCTAGGTGGACCCCTGGGGAGCAATCAGCCCCAGCATTTT. The V gene is TRBV6-2 or TRBV6-3, the J gene TRBJ1-5; D remains ambiguous. CDR1 is MNHEY and CDR2 is SVGEGT in the germline V gene. The CDR3 is made up of 17 amino acids. V gave up 7 bases and J gave up 1 base, with 20 bases separating them.

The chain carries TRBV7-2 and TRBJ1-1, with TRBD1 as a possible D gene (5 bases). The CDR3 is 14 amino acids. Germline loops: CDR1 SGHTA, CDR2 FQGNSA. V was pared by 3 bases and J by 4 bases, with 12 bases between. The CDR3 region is CASSFEGSGTEAFF. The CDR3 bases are TGTGCCAGCAGCTTTGAGGGGTCGGGCACTGAAGCTTTCTTT. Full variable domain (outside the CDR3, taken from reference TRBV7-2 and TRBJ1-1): GAGVSQSPSNKVTEKGKDVELRCDPISGHTALYWYRQSLGQGLEFLIYFQGNSAPDKSGLPSDRFSAERTGGSVSTLTIQRTQQEDSAVYLCASSFEGSGTEAFFGQGTRLTVV.

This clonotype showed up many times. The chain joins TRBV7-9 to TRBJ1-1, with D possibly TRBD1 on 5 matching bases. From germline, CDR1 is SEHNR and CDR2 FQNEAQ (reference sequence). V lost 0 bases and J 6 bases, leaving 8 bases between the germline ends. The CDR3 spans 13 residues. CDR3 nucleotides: TGTGCCAGCAGCTTAGCGCCGGGGCCTGAAGCTTTCTTT. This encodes CASSLAPGPEAFF.

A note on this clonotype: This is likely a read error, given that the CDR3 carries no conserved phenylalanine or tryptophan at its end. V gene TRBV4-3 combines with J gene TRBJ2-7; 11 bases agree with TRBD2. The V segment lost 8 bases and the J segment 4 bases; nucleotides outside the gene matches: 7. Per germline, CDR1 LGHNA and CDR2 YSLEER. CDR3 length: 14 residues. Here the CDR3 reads CASSGLADGYEQYS. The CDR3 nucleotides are TGCGCCAGCTCGGGACTAGCGGATGGGTACGAGCAGTACTCC.

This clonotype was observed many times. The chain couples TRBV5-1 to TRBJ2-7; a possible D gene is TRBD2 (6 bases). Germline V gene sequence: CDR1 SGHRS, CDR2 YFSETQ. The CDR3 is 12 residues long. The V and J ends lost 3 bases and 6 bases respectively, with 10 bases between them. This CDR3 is CASSYGGGEQYF. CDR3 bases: TGCGCCAGCAGCTATGGGGGAGGCGAGCAGTACTTC.